The 21 T cell receptor beta chains below come from one sample, sequenced in a study of blood T cells in healthy people across ages. Then a second PCR, running about 6 to 12 cycles, was carried out with a sample-barcoded 5' primer and a J-beta primer mix. Each CDR3 protein is one row after TCRdb ran MiXCR on the 5' RACE reads. The sample includes under 2,000,000 distinct CDR3 sequences, around 50% of them seen just once. The material sequenced was blood. These receptors originate from a woman between 35 and 50 years old in good health.

The CDR3: CASSYSNPSYEQYF. CDR3 in DNA: TGTGCCAGCAGCTATAGCAACCCCTCCTACGAGCAGTACTTC. The chain combines TRBV7-2 with TRBJ2-7, with D uncertain. V was trimmed by 4 bases and J by 0 bases, leaving 10 bases between them. The CDR3 totals 14 residues. Germline V lookup: CDR1 SGHTA, CDR2 FQGNSA.

This clonotype has only a few counts. The chain uses TRBV27 and TRBJ2-3; 8 bases match TRBD2. The V segment lost 8 bases and the J segment 0 bases; nucleotides outside the gene matches: 4. The CDR3 runs 14 residues. Germline loops: CDR1 MNHEY, CDR2 SMNVEV (reference sequence). CDR3 sequence: CASAIAGSTDTQYF. The CDR3, as DNA: TGTGCCAGCGCGATAGCGGGGAGCACAGATACGCAGTATTTT.

The V call is TRBV20-1, the J call TRBJ2-5; maybe TRBD1 (6 bases). The CDR3 is 14 amino acids. Germline V lookup: CDR1 DFQATT, CDR2 SNEGSKA (reference sequence). V lost 6 bases and J 3 bases, leaving 17 bases between the germline ends. The CDR3 here is CSASSQGPKETQYF. Written as DNA, the CDR3 is TGCAGTGCGAGCTCACAGGGCCCTAAAGAGACCCAGTACTTC.

The rearrangement links TRBV29-1 to TRBJ1-1; possible D gene TRBD1, 5 bases. Trimming took 7 bases from V and 1 from J, leaving 16 bases between them. Per the germline V gene, CDR1 is SQVTM and CDR2 is ANQGSEA. CDR3 length equals 14 residues. The chain's CDR3 is CSGASGLRNTEAFF. DNA for the CDR3: TGCAGCGGTGCTTCGGGACTCAGGAACACTGAAGCTTTCTTT.

The J gene is TRBJ2-3, the V gene TRBV5-6; 8 nucleotides match TRBD1. Looked up from germline, CDR1 is SGHDT and CDR2 is YYEEEE. The J segment lost 2 bases and the V segment lost 3 bases, leaving 5 bases of the junction unmatched. The CDR3 is 15 amino acids. CDR3 nucleotide sequence: TGTGCCAGCAGCTCCTGGACAGGGATCACAGATACGCAGTATTTT. This translates into CASSSWTGITDTQYF.

The J gene is TRBJ2-7, the V gene TRBV29-1, with D perhaps assigned TRBD1 or TRBD2 (5 bases each). Per the germline V gene, CDR1 is SQVTM and CDR2 is ANQGSEA. Between the trimmed V and J ends, which lost 6 bases and 7 bases, there was a span of 13 bases. This CDR3 region has 11 residues. The CDR3 nucleotides read TGCAGCGTGAAAAACTGGGGGGAGCAGTACTTC. This encodes CSVKNWGEQYF.

This clonotype turned up a few times. The chain recombines TRBV27 with TRBJ2-3; D gene uncertain. This CDR3 has 13 residues. From germline, CDR1 is MNHEY and CDR2 SMNVEV (reference sequence). V lost 7 bases and J lost 1, with 9 bases in between. CDR3 sequence: CASTFGRTDTQYF. The CDR3 bases are TGTGCCAGCACCTTCGGTCGCACAGATACGCAGTATTTT.

This clonotype was observed a handful of times. The CDR3 here is CASSGGRFGEKLFF. The CDR3 DNA follows: TGTGCCAGCAGTGGGGGACGTTTCGGTGAAAAACTGTTTTTT. The gene calls are TRBV2 and TRBJ1-4; maybe TRBD1 (5 bases). The CDR3 loop spans 14 amino acids. Trimming stripped 4 bases from V and 7 bases from J, with 13 bases between. Per germline, CDR1 SNHLY and CDR2 FYNNEI.

This clonotype was counted once. Possible read error: a much larger clone is one base away. The chain links TRBV24-1 to TRBJ2-1; 8 bases agree with TRBD1. The V and J ends lost 4 bases and 13 bases, in that order; junction bases with no gene match: 11. This CDR3 is 14 amino acids long. Germline loops: CDR1 KGHDR, CDR2 SFDVKD. The CDR3 coding sequence is TGTGCCACCAGTGACCGGACAGGGAAAGAGACCCAGTTCTTC. Its translation is CATSDRTGKETQFF.

The chain couples TRBV28 to TRBJ1-1; D not resolved. Germline CDR1 MDHEN, CDR2 SYDVKM. The CDR3 covers 12 residues. Trimming took off 7 bases at V and 11 bases at J, with 17 bases between the two ends. Here the CDR3 DNA reads TGTGCCAGCAAATCAACAAAGTTAGTCGCTTTCTTT. Protein: CASKSTKLVAFF.

This chain connects TRBV4-2 to TRBJ1-2; D call uncertain. CDR1 and CDR2 from the germline V gene are LGHNA and YNFKEQ. The CDR3 runs to 14 residues. V was pared by 6 bases and J by 3 bases, with 14 bases between. CDR3 protein: CASSTGERYYGYTF. The CDR3 coding sequence is TGTGCCAGCAGTACCGGGGAGCGATACTATGGCTACACCTTC.

This clonotype was counted many times. The CDR3 here is CASSLASGGAEKDTQYF. The CDR3 DNA sequence: TGTGCCAGCAGCTTAGCCAGCGGGGGGGCCGAGAAAGATACGCAGTATTTT. This sequence joins TRBV7-2 and TRBJ2-3, with TRBD2 identical over 10 bases. The V gene's germline CDR1 is SGHTA and CDR2 FQGNSA. V lost 0 bases to trimming and J lost 5 bases; unmatched junction nucleotides: 8. The length of the CDR3 is 17 residues.

V gene TRBV14 combines with J gene TRBJ1-1; no firm D call. Per the germline V gene, CDR1 is SGHDN and CDR2 is FVKESK. This CDR3 is built from 16 residues. Deletions cut 2 bases from V and 0 bases from J, with 13 bases between. This chain's CDR3 is CASSQRTGYMNTEAFF. The CDR3 bases are TGTGCCAGCAGCCAACGGACGGGGTACATGAACACTGAAGCTTTCTTT.

As to this clonotype: A read error may produce the germline difference seen at one junction end. This chain links TRBV12-3 or TRBV12-4 with TRBJ2-5; perhaps TRBD2 as D (5 bases). The CDR3 spans 15 residues. CDR3 in amino acids: CAGSFQRDLGETQYF. Written as DNA, the CDR3 is TGTGCCGGCAGTTTCCAGAGGGATCTGGGAGAGACCCAGTACTTC.

The chain employs TRBV7-2 and TRBJ2-3, with D possibly being TRBD2 (5 bases). Per the germline V gene, CDR1 is SGHTA and CDR2 is FQGNSA. V shed 8 bases and J shed 1 base, with 16 bases lying between them. This CDR3 comprises 15 residues. CDR3 bases: TGTGCCAGCGGCTCCCCGGGGTCTGGCACAGATACGCAGTATTTT. The encoded protein is CASGSPGSGTDTQYF.

The chain has TRBV20-1 and TRBJ2-1, with TRBD2 matching over 14 bases. The CDR3 contains 17 residues. The V gene's germline CDR1 is DFQATT and CDR2 SNEGSKA (reference sequence). J gave up 13 bases and V 1 base, and 15 bases lay outside the gene matches. The CDR3 nucleotides read TGCAGTGCTAGAGTCCTCCGACTAGCGGGGGGGCTAGTTGGTCAGTTCTTC. Residues: CSARVLRLAGGLVGQFF.

The rearrangement links TRBV7-2 to TRBJ1-1; 7 nucleotides align to TRBD1. The CDR3 has 15 amino acids. The V gene end was trimmed by 2 bases and the J gene end by 5 bases; junction bases not matched to a gene: 8. Germline-derived CDR1 and CDR2 are SGHTA and FQGNSA. CDR3 protein: CASSLSGGVLTEAFF. The CDR3 region has the DNA TGTGCCAGCAGCTTATCAGGGGGAGTTTTGACTGAAGCTTTCTTT.

This clonotype showed up just a few times. The chain couples TRBV27 to TRBJ2-3; 7 nucleotides match TRBD2. Germline assignment: CDR1 MNHEY and CDR2 SMNVEV (reference sequence). The trim removed 0 bases at V and 11 bases at J, leaving 5 bases unmatched. The CDR3 totals 13 residues. The CDR3 here is CASSLSRASGQYF. The CDR3 bases are TGTGCCAGCAGTTTATCGAGGGCTAGCGGGCAGTATTTT.

This clonotype was picked up a small number of times. The gene calls are TRBV9 and TRBJ2-3; 11 bases are shared with TRBD2. The CDR3 loop spans 16 amino acids. Per the germline V gene, CDR1 is SGDLS and CDR2 is YYNGEE. Trimming removed 4 bases from V and 2 bases from J; junction bases left unmatched: 6. The CDR3 protein is CASSLTSGAFTDTQYF. The CDR3 region has the DNA TGTGCCAGCAGCTTGACTAGCGGGGCCTTCACAGATACGCAGTATTTT.

The chain uses TRBV11-2 and TRBJ2-6; D might be TRBD2 (5 bases). Germline CDR1 and CDR2: SGHAT and FQNNGV. Trimming took off 5 bases at V and 6 bases at J, with 17 bases between the two ends. The length of the CDR3 is 16 residues. The CDR3 here is CASSQGGWTEANVLTF. CDR3 sequence (DNA): TGTGCCAGCAGCCAAGGCGGTTGGACTGAGGCCAACGTCCTGACTTTC. Full variable domain (rest looked up from reference TRBV11-2 and TRBJ2-6): EAGVAQSPRYKIIEKRQSVAFWCNPISGHATLYWYQQILGQGPKLLIQFQNNGVVDDSQLPKDRFSAERLKGVDSTLKIQPAKLEDSAVYLCASSQGGWTEANVLTFGAGSRLTVL.

The genes are TRBV7-2 and TRBJ1-4; 7 positions agree with TRBD1. Germline-derived CDR1 and CDR2 are SGHTA and FQGNSA. The CDR3 sequence is 19 residues long. J gave up 7 bases and V 1 base, and 18 bases lay outside the gene matches. The CDR3 region is CASSLVVGRGLSDREKLFF. The DNA of the CDR3 is TGTGCCAGCAGCTTAGTCGTTGGCAGGGGGTTATCGGACCGTGAAAAACTGTTTTTT.